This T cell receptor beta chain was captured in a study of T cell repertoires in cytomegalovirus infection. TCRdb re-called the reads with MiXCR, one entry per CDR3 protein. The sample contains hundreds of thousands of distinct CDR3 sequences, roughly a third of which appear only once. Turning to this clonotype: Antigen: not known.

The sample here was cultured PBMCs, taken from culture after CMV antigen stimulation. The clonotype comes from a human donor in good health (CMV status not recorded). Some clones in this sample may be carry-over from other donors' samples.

The DNA of the CDR3 is TGTGCCAGCAGCCTGCCCGGGCGTCTCACCGGGGAGCTGTTTTTT. It encodes CASSLPGRLTGELFF. J is TRBJ2-2 and V is TRBV7-3; D remains unclear. From germline, CDR1 is SGHTA and CDR2 FQGTGA. V lost 5 bases, J lost 4 bases, and 14 bases lay in between. CDR3 length: 15 amino acids.